This T cell receptor beta chain is from a study of post-analysis software for immune sequencing data. Included in the TCR beta cDNA libraries were unique molecular identifiers. TCRdb re-analysed the PCR reads in MiXCR, keeping a single row per CDR3 protein. The repertoire includes more than 450,000 distinct CDR3 sequences, roughly 34% of them detected once, and 6% sits in the top ten. This clonotype was picked up a small number of times. The sequencing sample was made of blood. This receptor was identified in a girl aged 2-17 years with multiple sclerosis.

CDR3 in amino acids: CASSKIAGPSYEQYF. The CDR3 bases are TGTGCCAGCAGCAAAATAGCGGGGCCCTCCTACGAGCAGTACTTC. This chain links TRBV11-2 with TRBJ2-7; TRBD2 aligns across 8 bases. The V and J ends lost 5 bases and 0 bases, in that order; junction bases with no gene match: 6. Germline CDR1 is SGHAT and CDR2 is FQNNGV. The CDR3 loop spans 15 amino acids.